Below are 26 T cell receptor beta chains sequenced from a single sample in a study of long-term antiretroviral therapy in people with HIV (dated 2022 in TCRdb). The immunoSEQ hsTCRB v3.0 assay was used at survey level resolution for TRB variable region sequencing. TCRdb took over this immuneACCESS table, retaining in-frame rearrangements with V and J assigned. Such tables are incomplete; in checked studies, under half of the missing clones stem from an unresolved V gene, and the remainder is unexplained. Here the sample has about 35,000 clones; about four fifths occur a single time. 3% to 3.5% of the sample is held by the ten biggest clonotypes. The sequences come from unsorted PBMCs, collected 3 years after starting antiretroviral therapy. These receptor sequences come from a man aged 45 to 65 with HIV.

The gene calls are TRBV4-3 and TRBJ2-3; D unclear. The CDR3 totals 15 residues. V gave up 0 bases and J gave up 3 bases, with 10 bases separating them. Per germline, CDR1 LGHNA and CDR2 YSLEER. The CDR3 nucleotides read TGCGCCAGCAGCCAAGATCTGGGGTGGACAGATACGCAGTATTTT. It translates to CASSQDLGWTDTQYF.

This chain joins TRBV27 and TRBJ2-1; 10 bases align to TRBD2. Trimming cost V 7 bases and J 1 base; bases outside gene matches: 1. Germline loops: CDR1 MNHEY, CDR2 SMNVEV (reference sequence). This CDR3 contains 14 residues. The CDR3 nucleotides are TGTGCCAGCACTAGCGGGGGTTCCTACAATGAGCAGTTCTTC. Its protein product is CASTSGGSYNEQFF.

The genes are TRBV14 and TRBJ2-3, with D perhaps TRBD1 (5 bases). Looked up from germline, CDR1 is SGHDN and CDR2 is FVKESK. V was pared by 4 bases and J by 6 bases, with 17 bases between. The CDR3 loop spans 15 amino acids. The CDR3 protein is CASSRIRAQVDTQYF. The CDR3 DNA is TGTGCCAGCAGCCGTATCCGGGCACAGGTCGATACGCAGTATTTT. The full variable domain, rest sourced from reference TRBV14 and TRBJ2-3, is EAGVTQFPSHSVIEKGQTVTLRCDPISGHDNLYWYRRVMGKEIKFLLHFVKESKQDESGMPNNRFLAERTGGTYSTLKVQPAELEDSGVYFCASSRIRAQVDTQYFGPGTRLTVL.

The chain employs TRBV7-6 and TRBJ2-3; 8 bases fit TRBD2. J lost 0 bases, V lost 6 bases, and 8 bases had no gene match. The CDR3 consists of 16 residues. Per germline, CDR1 SGHVS and CDR2 FNYEAQ. CDR3 bases: TGTGCCAGCAGGCTTAACAAGCGGGGGAGCACAGATACGCAGTATTTT. This encodes CASRLNKRGSTDTQYF.

The chain employs TRBV7-2 and TRBJ2-7; either TRBD1 or TRBD2 may fit D (6 bases each). Germline V lookup: CDR1 SGHTA, CDR2 FQGNSA. This CDR3 has 15 amino acids. With 5 bases removed from V and 0 bases from J, the gap between germline ends came to 14 bases. CDR3 in DNA: TGTGCCAGCAGCCGAGGGGGGTCAAGCTCCTACGAGCAGTACTTC. Translating gives CASSRGGSSSYEQYF. The full variable domain, with the rest looked up from reference TRBV7-2 and TRBJ2-7, is GAGVSQSPSNKVTEKGKDVELRCDPISGHTALYWYRQSLGQGLEFLIYFQGNSAPDKSGLPSDRFSAERTGGSVSTLTIQRTQQEDSAVYLCASSRGGSSSYEQYFGPGTRLTVT.

The chain couples TRBV1 to TRBJ1-3. TRBV1 has pseudogene status. The CDR3 totals 18 residues. The CDR3 DNA reads TGCACCAGCAGCCAGCGGGAGGGTTTCCACTCCTCTGGAAACACCATATATTTT. The encoded protein is CTSSQREGFHSSGNTIYF.

V gene TRBV6-5 combines with J gene TRBJ1-1; D might be TRBD1 (5 bases). Trimming left V 0 bases short and J 4 bases short, with 15 bases between. The CDR3 loop spans 16 amino acids. Germline values: CDR1 MNHEY, CDR2 SVGAGI. The CDR3 bases are TGTGCCAGCAGTTACTCGGGGGTTGGGGTTGGCACTGAAGCTTTCTTT. Protein product: CASSYSGVGVGTEAFF.

This chain uses TRBV2 with TRBJ2-3; no reliable D call. Germline CDR1 and CDR2: SNHLY and FYNNEI. The CDR3 extends over 12 amino acids. Trimming took 6 bases from V and 0 from J, leaving 4 bases between them. The CDR3, as DNA: TGTGCCAGCAGGGAGAGCACAGATACGCAGTATTTT. This encodes CASRESTDTQYF.

The chain has TRBV7-2 and TRBJ2-3; 10 bases map to TRBD2. The germline V gene encodes CDR1 SGHTA and CDR2 FQGNSA. This CDR3 contains 16 residues. Losses at the gene ends were 0 bases for V and 6 bases for J; bases not matched to a gene: 6. This CDR3 is CASSLAASGRWDTQYF. CDR3 nucleotide sequence: TGTGCCAGCAGCTTAGCAGCTAGCGGGAGATGGGATACGCAGTATTTT.

The chain is built from TRBV5-1 and TRBJ2-3; the match to TRBD1 covers 8 bases. The CDR3 contains 13 residues. The trim removed 6 bases at V and 7 bases at J, leaving 7 bases unmatched. CDR1 and CDR2 from the germline V gene are SGHRS and YFSETQ. The CDR3 here is CASTKQGANTQYF. DNA of the CDR3: TGCGCCAGCACGAAGCAGGGGGCGAATACGCAGTATTTT.

This clone showed up just a few times. CDR3 nucleotides: TGTGCCAGCAAGGGACAGAGAGCCTCCTACGAGCAGTACTTC. Translated: CASKGQRASYEQYF. The V and J genes are TRBV2 and TRBJ2-7; 7 bases are a match to TRBD1. Germline CDR1 reads SNHLY; CDR2 reads FYNNEI. The CDR3 extends over 14 amino acids. J was trimmed by 0 bases and V by 7 bases; bases with no gene match: 6. Drawing the rest from reference TRBV2 and TRBJ2-7, the complete variable domain is EPEVTQTPSHQVTQMGQEVILRCVPISNHLYFYWYRQILGQKVEFLVSFYNNEISEKSEIFDDQFSVERPDGSNFTLKIRSTKLEDSAMYFCASKGQRASYEQYFGPGTRLTVT.

CDR3 loop: CASSFSRRGQSSYNSPLHF. Here the CDR3 DNA reads TGTGCCAGCAGTTTTAGTAGAAGGGGACAGAGCTCCTATAATTCACCCCTCCACTTT. The chain carries TRBV27 and TRBJ1-6, with 7 bases lining up with TRBD1. This CDR3 comprises 19 residues. The ends lost 3 bases at V and 0 bases at J; junction bases unmatched: 11. Looked up from germline, CDR1 is MNHEY and CDR2 is SMNVEV (reference sequence).

The chain employs TRBV4-3 and TRBJ2-3; 12 bases agree with TRBD2. The junction had 2 bases not matched to a gene; V was cut back by 0 bases and J by 4 bases. This CDR3 region has 16 residues. Germline-derived CDR1 and CDR2 are LGHNA and YSLEER. CDR3 in DNA: TGCGCCAGCAGCCAAGATCTAGCGGGGGGGCCAGATACGCAGTATTTT. It specifies CASSQDLAGGPDTQYF.

V and J are TRBV5-6 and TRBJ2-1, with 8 bases fitting TRBD2. Losses at the gene ends were 1 base for V and 7 bases for J; bases not matched to a gene: 7. Germline loops: CDR1 SGHDT, CDR2 YYEEEE. CDR3 length: 15 amino acids. CDR3 protein: CASSLSGGPRNEQFF. As DNA, the CDR3 is TGTGCCAGCAGCTTGTCGGGAGGGCCGAGGAATGAGCAGTTCTTC.

V usage is TRBV5-4 and J usage is TRBJ1-4; a weak D match, TRBD1 (6 bases). In germline, CDR1 is SGHNT, CDR2 YYREEE (reference sequence). Trimming took off 4 bases at V and 7 bases at J, with 20 bases between the two ends. The CDR3 runs 16 residues. The DNA of the CDR3 is TGTGCCAGCAGCCTCCGGGCCGCAGGGGCGCTTGAAAAACTGTTTTTT. Protein sequence: CASSLRAAGALEKLFF.

The chain recombines TRBV12-5 with TRBJ2-2; D gene uncertain. CDR1 and CDR2 from the germline V gene are LGHNT and FRNRAP. V lost 6 bases and J lost 3, with 5 bases in between. The CDR3 is 12 amino acids. This chain's CDR3 is CASGRDTGELFF. The CDR3 DNA reads TGTGCTAGTGGCCGCGACACCGGGGAGCTGTTTTTT.

This chain's CDR3 is CASSSGTSGETQYF. The CDR3 DNA sequence: TGTGCCAGCAGCTCAGGGACTAGCGGGGAGACCCAGTACTTC. The chain joins TRBV7-6 to TRBJ2-5, with TRBD2 identical over 12 bases. The V and J ends lost 4 bases and 5 bases, in that order; junction bases with no gene match: 2. Germline V CDR1 and CDR2: SGHVS, FNYEAQ. The CDR3 loop spans 14 amino acids.

The sample holds one count of this clone. This chain links TRBV27 with TRBJ2-6; D is perhaps TRBD1 (5 bases). Germline CDR1 MNHEY, CDR2 SMNVEV (reference sequence). V was pared by 3 bases and J by 2 bases, with 8 bases between. The CDR3 has 15 amino acids. The CDR3: CASSFRATGANVLTF. The CDR3 DNA reads TGTGCCAGCAGTTTCAGGGCCACTGGGGCCAACGTCCTGACTTTC.

The rearrangement uses TRBV7-3 and TRBJ2-1; D is unresolved. Trimming pared 4 bases from V and 3 bases from J, leaving 7 bases between. The CDR3 runs to 13 residues. CDR1 is SGHTA and CDR2 is FQGTGA in the germline V gene. The DNA for the CDR3 is TGTGCCAGCAGCTCCGACCGCTACAATGAGCAGTTCTTC. This translates into CASSSDRYNEQFF. Using reference TRBV7-3 and TRBJ2-1 for the parts outside the CDR3, the full variable domain is GAGVSQTPSNKVTEKGKYVELRCDPISGHTALYWYRQSLGQGPEFLIYFQGTGAADDSGLPNDRFFAVRPEGSVSTLKIQRTERGDSAVYLCASSSDRYNEQFFGPGTRLTVL.

CDR3 amino acids: CASSIARRMNTEAFF. The CDR3 region has the DNA TGTGCCAGTAGTATAGCCCGACGGATGAACACTGAAGCTTTCTTT. The chain joins TRBV19 to TRBJ1-1; D is ambiguous. The CDR3 totals 15 residues. With 1 base removed from V and 0 bases from J, the gap between germline ends came to 9 bases. CDR1 is LNHDA, CDR2 SQIVND, per germline (reference sequence).

The chain is built from TRBV4-3 and TRBJ1-3, with D uncertain. Germline CDR1 LGHNA, CDR2 YSLEER. CDR3 length: 15 amino acids. The V and J ends lost 0 bases and 0 bases respectively, with 6 bases between them. DNA for the CDR3: TGCGCCAGCAGCCAAGATAGGGTCTCTGGAAACACCATATATTTT. Translation: CASSQDRVSGNTIYF.

This clone was counted once. The rearrangement links TRBV5-6 to TRBJ2-1, with D uncertain. The CDR3 runs to 14 residues. The V end was cut by 3 bases, the J end by 4 bases, with 11 bases between. CDR1 and CDR2 from the germline V gene are SGHDT and YYEEEE. The CDR3 protein is CASSSWTRYNEQFF. The CDR3 nucleotides read TGTGCCAGCAGCTCCTGGACCAGGTACAATGAGCAGTTCTTC.

This clone was seen more than once but under ten times. J is TRBJ1-3 and V is TRBV6-6; D unresolved. V lost 6 bases to trimming and J lost 4 bases, with 13 bases between them. The CDR3 length is 14 residues. Germline assignment: CDR1 MNHNY and CDR2 SVGAGI (reference sequence). The CDR3 region is CASSLLSRGNTIYF. CDR3 nucleotide sequence: TGTGCCAGCAGCCTCCTGTCGCGGGGAAACACCATATATTTT.

This clone was recorded a few times. The gene calls are TRBV30 and TRBJ1-5; D is possibly TRBD1 (5 bases). Trimming cost V 5 bases and J 6 bases, with 14 bases left between them. The germline V gene has CDR1 GTSNPN and CDR2 SVGIG (reference sequence). The CDR3 is 13 residues long. CDR3 sequence (DNA): TGTGCCTGGGGGACCCGGGCAGGTCAGCCCCAGCATTTT. Translated: CAWGTRAGQPQHF.

The rearrangement uses TRBV28 and TRBJ1-5; D is perhaps TRBD1 (5 bases). The length of the CDR3 is 13 residues. Germline CDR1 MDHEN, CDR2 SYDVKM. V shed 4 bases and J shed 4 bases, with 8 bases lying between them. The CDR3 protein is CASSWGRNQPQHF. CDR3 DNA: TGTGCCAGCAGTTGGGGCCGGAATCAGCCCCAGCATTTT.

The chain is built from TRBV6-5 and TRBJ1-1; no clear D. V gave up 3 bases and J gave up 6 bases, with 11 bases separating them. The germline V gene encodes CDR1 MNHEY and CDR2 SVGAGI. The CDR3 is made up of 13 amino acids. The CDR3 sequence is CASSYDTISEAFF. The CDR3 nucleotides read TGTGCCAGCAGTTATGACACGATTTCTGAAGCTTTCTTT.